This paragraph covers one T cell receptor beta chain sequence. The antigen it recognizes is unknown. The sample holds no much larger clone one base away, and base qualities are not on file. The library was obtained by the immunoSEQ multiplex PCR assay. For the multiplex PCR, a mixture combining 60 forward primers for TCR Vbeta segments and 13 reverse primers for TCR Jbeta segments was used. The CDR3 region of rearranged TCR beta genes was amplified from genomic DNA with a multiplex PCR assay. Amplified TCR beta libraries were sequenced as 87-base-pair reads on the Illumina HiSeq System. In the source study's methods: A later analysis tallied around 80 million unique TCR beta chains across the roughly 610 repertoires, and around 12 million of those chains were shared by two or more donors. To remove PCR and sequencing errors, raw reads were error-corrected and collapsed into unique sequences using a nearest-neighbor algorithm that merged closely related sequences. To assign V, D and J gene segments, CDR3 sequences were aligned to IMGT reference sequences. For a sequence to be retained, at least a six-nucleotide match to both a V gene segment and a J gene segment was required. Rearrangements were classified as productive when the CDR3 lacked stop codons and remained in frame with V and J, and all other rearrangements were classified as non-productive. Following IMGT convention, CDR3 was defined as the stretch from the second conserved V-encoded cysteine up to the conserved J-encoded phenylalanine. Sequences without an unambiguous match to a single V gene segment were excluded from the earlier analysis of about 600 of the donors. In an earlier analysis of 450 to 700 of the donors, V segments were called functional above 56.7% productive rearrangements and were called segregating when the between-donor standard deviation exceeded 5%. A statistical classification framework was developed to diagnose cytomegalovirus status using the catalog of TCR beta chain sequences. In a later analysis, TCR nucleotide sequences were compared against IMGT/GENE-DB human TR gene sequences so that V and J genes could be assigned. In a later analysis, CDR3 sequences and most-parsimonious VDJ recombination scenarios were assigned using the TCRdist pipeline. In a later analysis, each TCR beta chain was defined by its CDR3 amino acid sequence together with its V-gene family, and reads without a unique V-gene family were excluded. As a way to deal with suspected cross-contamination and a sequencing artifact, a later analysis dropped roughly 620 nucleotide sequences that were highly shared and had low generation probability. A later analysis calculated a clonal expansion index for each public chain from normalized within-repertoire ranks of inferred template counts. Generation probabilities in a later analysis came from a VDJ recombination model fitted to out-of-frame rearrangements, and those results were checked against IGoR. A later analysis scored TCR-TCR, TCR-HLA and TCR-CMV co-occurrence with hypergeometric tests, applying a repertoire-size bias correction to TCR pairs. To estimate false discovery rates, a later analysis permuted the HLA or CMV assignments 20 times. In a later analysis, co-occurring TCRs were grouped using DBSCAN, with TCRdist sequence similarity added in when clustering inside HLA-allele-positive subsets. Repertoires with fewer than 30,000 or more than 120,000 public chains were left out of co-occurrence clustering, as were a few repertoires with anomalous nucleotide sharing. TCRdb's version of the immuneACCESS table is confined to in-frame rearrangements and falls short of the full clone set. An unresolved V gene accounts for under half of the shortfall where checked; the remainder is of unknown origin. V, J and clone size are taken as reported in that table, and D and trimming were inferred from the DNA itself. This sample lists more than 140,000 clones; 50% to 75% were detected once. Of the sample, 3% falls within the top ten clones.

Reading from cysteine to phenylalanine, the CDR3 counts 15 amino acids. Of all the DNA, just the CDR3 is kept, 45 bases in frame from base 1. Sequences SEHNR (CDR1) and FQNEAQ (CDR2) are obtained from the germline V gene (reference sequence). The junction shows trimming of 5 bases on V and 11 bases on J, plus 24 bases between the germline ends. The record originates from a study of cytomegalovirus exposure and HLA in healthy donors (dated by TCRdb to about 2017). The study in broad terms: According to an earlier analysis of a few hundred of the donors, about 179 million T cells yielded some 120 million unique TCR beta sequences and around 280 Gb of sequence data. In addition to the first cohort of approximately 670 subjects, a separate validation cohort of about 120 different subjects was used. The study profiled the T cell repertoires of hundreds of subjects by immunosequencing and related them to cytomegalovirus serostatus. Donor age, sex, ethnicity and CMV serostatus were collected together with the repertoire data. Genome-wide SNP genotypes for about 65% of the roughly 670 donors were used in a later genetic analysis, which treated that subset as a discovery cohort. A later analysis re-examined previously published TCR beta repertoires from more than 650 donors and added high-resolution HLA genotyping to investigate patterns of TCR occurrence. About five DR-DQ haplotypes were treated as single units for association and clustering because of strong linkage in the cohort. To decide whether each TCR beta V gene segment behaved as functional or pseudogenic, an earlier analysis of approximately 600 of the donors relied on high-throughput TCR beta sequencing. Both class I and class II loci were covered by HLA typing, at four-digit resolution. Typing coverage differed by locus: A, B, C, DRB1 and DQB1 were typed in roughly 629-630 donors, DQA1 in about 500, DPA1 in around 580, and DPB1 in 450 to 480. About 280 gigabases of sequencing data and around 87 million unique TCR sequences were included in an early release covering about 600 HLA-typed donors. All discovery cohort repertoires had been generated on a single sequencing platform. In the later analysis, no new phenotypic data were used to find candidate immune exposures; instead, reliance was placed on TCR beta sequences and their occurrence across donors. The study combined high-throughput TCR immunosequencing, statistical association of individual TCRs with disease status, and machine learning to predict cytomegalovirus infection status. The study aimed to test whether cataloging public T cell receptors could reveal signatures of past pathogen exposure. Among the roughly 400 genotyped donors, around 81% belonged to the genetic ancestry cluster associated with self-reported Caucasian donors. Across 300 to 400 genotyped donors of the cohort, an average of about 240,000 unique TCR beta nucleotide sequences per donor were sequenced, and around 19% of those sequences were non-productive.

Broader findings and caveats from the paper: The cohort was sequenced for TCR beta chains only, and without alpha or paired-chain data the features that could be detected were limited. Most TCR sequences were seen in very few donors, while some public TCRs were found in many individuals. When HLA alleles, especially DR and DQ, strongly co-occurred, attributing TCR associations to individual alleles was difficult. Linkage disequilibrium might explain the correlated functional status among segregating V segments, but an unknown experimental factor could not be excluded. Because HLA typing was missing for some donors at each locus, association tests included only the typed subset. In a later genetic analysis, fewer N-insertions in productive TCRs were reported among donors in an Asian-associated ancestry cluster than the roughly 700-donor mean. The earlier analysis of some 560 of the donors excluded around 17 rarely observed V segments, including chromosome 9 orphons, because counts were too low. A group of highly shared sequence variants was considered likely to be a technical artifact of the sequencing pipeline. Three of the identified cytomegalovirus-associated TCR beta chains were confirmed in vitro to be specific for cytomegalovirus antigens. A further reported finding was that TCR beta sequences accurately predicted the HLA-A and HLA-B alleles for most subjects in the first cohort. Cytomegalovirus status was reported to be diagnosed by the classifier with high specificity and sensitivity in both the original and validation cohorts. For the cohort, immune exposure information was limited to CMV serostatus. A later analysis reported that several top co-occurrence clusters appeared linked to parvovirus B19, influenza, CMV and Epstein-Barr virus. A later analysis found that HLA-associated TCR beta chains were more clonally expanded and had lower generation probabilities than equally common non-associated chains. In a later genetic analysis, a missense DCLRE1C variant was associated with V-gene and J-gene trimming of TCR beta chains, and the association was replicated in an independent cohort. In an earlier analysis of more than 450 of the donors, most TCR beta V segments were observed in productive rearrangements about 87% or about 30% of the time, broadly matching IMGT annotations. Presence/absence analyses assumed roughly uniform sequencing depth across donors, an assumption that may not hold. Most CMV-associated TCR beta chains appeared to be HLA-restricted in a later analysis, and the HLA associations seemed to be driven largely by CMV exposure. A total of 150 to 200 TCR beta chains were listed by the study as associated with cytomegalovirus. The 87-base-pair reads could not distinguish some IMGT-functional V segments, including TRBV6-2 and TRBV6-3, so those segments were excluded. According to the authors, the approach could potentially be generalized to other disease states and immunological phenotypes. According to a later analysis, TCR association rates differed among HLA loci, with DRB1 alleles showing the most associated TCRs and HLA-C alleles showing the fewest. At a false discovery rate of 0.05, a later analysis linked roughly 17,000 TCR beta sequences to specific HLA alleles.

The cohort was made up of 500 to 850 healthy bone marrow donors. Cohort members were all nominally healthy when sampled, although unrecorded immune exposures were likely present. The donor tested CMV seropositive and was one of the 289 seropositive cohort members. A peripheral blood sample was provided by each donor, and peripheral blood mononuclear cells were used for TCR beta sequencing. Genomic DNA was extracted from the blood cell samples with the Qiagen DNeasy Blood Extraction Kit. Rearrangement joined TRBV7-9 to TRBJ1-1; TRBD1 could be the D gene, as 5 bases match. The TCR sequence derives from a woman in her 30s in good health and CMV-seropositive. Specimen: PBMCs. The nucleotides are TGTGCCAGCAGCGGTAGTGGGATCGGGGCGGGGTGGGCTTTCTTT. This sequence encodes CASSGSGIGAGWAFF.